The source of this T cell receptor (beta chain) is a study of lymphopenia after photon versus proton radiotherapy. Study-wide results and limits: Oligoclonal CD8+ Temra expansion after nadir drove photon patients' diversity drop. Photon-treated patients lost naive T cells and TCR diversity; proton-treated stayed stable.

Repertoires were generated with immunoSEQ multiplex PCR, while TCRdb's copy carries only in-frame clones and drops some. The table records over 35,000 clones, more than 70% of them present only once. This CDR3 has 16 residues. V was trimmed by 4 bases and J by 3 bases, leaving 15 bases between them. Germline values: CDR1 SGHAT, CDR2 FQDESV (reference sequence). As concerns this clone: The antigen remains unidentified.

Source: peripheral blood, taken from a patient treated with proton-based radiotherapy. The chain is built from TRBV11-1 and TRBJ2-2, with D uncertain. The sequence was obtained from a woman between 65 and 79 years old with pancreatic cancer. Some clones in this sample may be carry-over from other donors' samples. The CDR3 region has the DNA TGTGCCAGCAGCTCATCTACGTTTGGGTACACCGGGGAGCTGTTTTTT. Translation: CASSSSTFGYTGELFF. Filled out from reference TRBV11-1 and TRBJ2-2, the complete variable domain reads EAEVAQSPRYKITEKSQAVAFWCDPISGHATLYWYRQILGQGPELLVQFQDESVVDDSQLPKDRFSAERLKGVDSTLKIQPAELGDSAMYLCASSSSTFGYTGELFFGEGSRLTVL.